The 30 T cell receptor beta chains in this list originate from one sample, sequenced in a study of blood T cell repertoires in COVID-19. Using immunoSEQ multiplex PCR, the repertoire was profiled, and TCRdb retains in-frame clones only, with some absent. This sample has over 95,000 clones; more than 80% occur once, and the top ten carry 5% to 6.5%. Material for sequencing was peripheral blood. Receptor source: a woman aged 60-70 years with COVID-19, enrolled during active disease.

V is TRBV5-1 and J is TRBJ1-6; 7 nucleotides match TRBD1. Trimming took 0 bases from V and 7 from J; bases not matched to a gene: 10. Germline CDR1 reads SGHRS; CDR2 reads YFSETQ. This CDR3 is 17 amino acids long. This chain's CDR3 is CASSLEALTGLNSPLHF. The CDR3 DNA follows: TGCGCCAGCAGCTTGGAGGCCCTGACAGGGTTGAATTCACCCCTCCACTTT.

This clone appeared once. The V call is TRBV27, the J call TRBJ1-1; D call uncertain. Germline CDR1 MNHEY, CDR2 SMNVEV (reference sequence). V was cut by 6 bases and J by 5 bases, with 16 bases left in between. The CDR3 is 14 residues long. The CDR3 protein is CASSRGIRGTEAFF. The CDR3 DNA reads TGTGCCAGCAGCCGCGGCATCCGAGGGACTGAAGCTTTCTTT.

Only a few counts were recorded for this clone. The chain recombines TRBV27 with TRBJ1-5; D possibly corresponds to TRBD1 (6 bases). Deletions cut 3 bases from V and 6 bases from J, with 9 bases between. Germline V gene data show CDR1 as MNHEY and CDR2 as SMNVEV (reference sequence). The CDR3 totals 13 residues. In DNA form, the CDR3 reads TGTGCCAGCAGTTTGACAGGCTTTCAGCCCCAGCATTTT. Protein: CASSLTGFQPQHF.

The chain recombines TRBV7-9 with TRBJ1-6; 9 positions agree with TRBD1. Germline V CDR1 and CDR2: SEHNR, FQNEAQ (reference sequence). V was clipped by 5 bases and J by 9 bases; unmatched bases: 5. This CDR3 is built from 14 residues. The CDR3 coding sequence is TGTGCCAGCAGCCCCGGGACAGGGCGTTCACCCCTCCACTTT. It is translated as CASSPGTGRSPLHF. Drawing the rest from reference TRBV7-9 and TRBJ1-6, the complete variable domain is DTGVSQNPRHKITKRGQNVTFRCDPISEHNRLYWYRQTLGQGPEFLTYFQNEAQLEKSRLLSDRFSAERPKGSFSTLEIQRTEQGDSAMYLCASSPGTGRSPLHFGNGTRLTVT.

In nucleotides, the CDR3 is TGTGCCAGCAGTCGGGACATCACAGATACGCAGTATTTT. This encodes CASSRDITDTQYF. The V gene is TRBV6-5, the J gene TRBJ2-3, with a weak D call TRBD1 (6 bases). Germline CDR1 is MNHEY and CDR2 is SVGAGI. Trimming pared 5 bases from V and 2 bases from J, leaving 8 bases between. The CDR3 consists of 13 residues.

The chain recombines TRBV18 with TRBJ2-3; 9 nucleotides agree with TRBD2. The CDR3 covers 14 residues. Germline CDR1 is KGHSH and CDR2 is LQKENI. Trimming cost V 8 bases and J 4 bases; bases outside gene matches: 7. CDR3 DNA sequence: TGTGCCAGCCGACCTGGCGGGGGGGCAGATACGCAGTATTTT. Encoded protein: CASRPGGGADTQYF.

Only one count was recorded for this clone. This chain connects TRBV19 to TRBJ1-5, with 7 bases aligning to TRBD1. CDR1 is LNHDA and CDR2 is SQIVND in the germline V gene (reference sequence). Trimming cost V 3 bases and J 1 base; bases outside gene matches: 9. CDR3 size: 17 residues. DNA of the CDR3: TGTGCCAGTAGTATTAAGACAGGGAGTAAGAGCAATCAGCCCCAGCATTTT. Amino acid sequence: CASSIKTGSKSNQPQHF.

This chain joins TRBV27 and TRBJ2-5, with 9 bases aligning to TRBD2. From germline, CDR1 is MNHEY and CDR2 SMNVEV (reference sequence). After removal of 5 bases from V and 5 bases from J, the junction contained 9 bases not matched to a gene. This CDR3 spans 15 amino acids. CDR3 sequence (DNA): TGTGCCAGCAGTCAATCTAGCGGGGCTGCGGAGACCCAGTACTTC. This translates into CASSQSSGAAETQYF.

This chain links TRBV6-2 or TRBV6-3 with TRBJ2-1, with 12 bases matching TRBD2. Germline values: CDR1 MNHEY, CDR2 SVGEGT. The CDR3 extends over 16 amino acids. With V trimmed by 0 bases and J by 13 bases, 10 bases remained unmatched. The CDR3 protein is CASSYSILAGGHTQFF. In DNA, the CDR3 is TGTGCCAGCAGTTACTCGATCCTAGCGGGGGGGCATACCCAGTTCTTC.

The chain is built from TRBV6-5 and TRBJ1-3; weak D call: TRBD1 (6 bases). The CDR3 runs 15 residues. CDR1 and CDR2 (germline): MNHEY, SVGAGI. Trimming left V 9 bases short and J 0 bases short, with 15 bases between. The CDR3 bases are TGTGCCAGTGGCAACAGGGTTCCCTCTGGAAACACCATATATTTT. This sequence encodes CASGNRVPSGNTIYF.

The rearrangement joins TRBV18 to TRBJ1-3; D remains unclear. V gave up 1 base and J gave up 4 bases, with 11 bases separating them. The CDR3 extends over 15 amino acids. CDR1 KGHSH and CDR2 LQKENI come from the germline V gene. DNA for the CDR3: TGTGCCAGCTCACCACTCAGAGGGTCCGGAAACACCATATATTTT. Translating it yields CASSPLRGSGNTIYF.

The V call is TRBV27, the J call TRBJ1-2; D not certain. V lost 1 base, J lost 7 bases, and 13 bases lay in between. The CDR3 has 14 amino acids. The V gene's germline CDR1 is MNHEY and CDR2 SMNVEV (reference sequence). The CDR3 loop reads CASSLWAGVGGYTF. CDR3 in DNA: TGTGCCAGCAGTTTATGGGCCGGGGTAGGTGGCTACACCTTC.

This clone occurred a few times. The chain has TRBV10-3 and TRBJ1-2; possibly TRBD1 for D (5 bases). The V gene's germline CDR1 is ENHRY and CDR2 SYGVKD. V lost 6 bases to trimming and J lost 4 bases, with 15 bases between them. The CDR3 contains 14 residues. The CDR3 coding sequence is TGTGCCATCAGACCAGGGATTGAAAGCTATGGCTACACCTTC. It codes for CAIRPGIESYGYTF.

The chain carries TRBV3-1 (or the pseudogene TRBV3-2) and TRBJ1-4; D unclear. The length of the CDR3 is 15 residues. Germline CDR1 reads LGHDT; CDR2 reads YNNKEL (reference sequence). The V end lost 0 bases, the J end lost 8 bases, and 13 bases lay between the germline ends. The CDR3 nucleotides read TGTGCCAGCAGCCAAGATCCGTCCGGAGGGGAAAAACTGTTTTTT. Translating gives CASSQDPSGGEKLFF.

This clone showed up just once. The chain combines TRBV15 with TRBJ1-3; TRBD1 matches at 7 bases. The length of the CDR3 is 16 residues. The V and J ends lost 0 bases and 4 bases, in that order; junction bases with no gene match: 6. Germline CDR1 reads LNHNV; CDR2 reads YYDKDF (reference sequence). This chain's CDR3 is CATSRDPRGTGNTIYF. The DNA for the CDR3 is TGTGCCACCAGCAGAGATCCCAGGGGGACGGGAAACACCATATATTTT.

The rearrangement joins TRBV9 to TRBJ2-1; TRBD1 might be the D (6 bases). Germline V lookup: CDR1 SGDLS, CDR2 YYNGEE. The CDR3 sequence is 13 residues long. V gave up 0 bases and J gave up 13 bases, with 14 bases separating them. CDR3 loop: CASSVALTGYQFF. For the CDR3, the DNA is TGTGCCAGCAGCGTAGCTTTAACAGGGTATCAGTTCTTC.

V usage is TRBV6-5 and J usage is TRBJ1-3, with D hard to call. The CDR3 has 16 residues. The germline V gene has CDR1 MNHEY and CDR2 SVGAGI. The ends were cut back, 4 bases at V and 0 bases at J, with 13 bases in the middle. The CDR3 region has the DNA TGTGCCAGCAGTTCCCAGACGGGATACTCTGGAAACACCATATATTTT. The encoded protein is CASSSQTGYSGNTIYF.

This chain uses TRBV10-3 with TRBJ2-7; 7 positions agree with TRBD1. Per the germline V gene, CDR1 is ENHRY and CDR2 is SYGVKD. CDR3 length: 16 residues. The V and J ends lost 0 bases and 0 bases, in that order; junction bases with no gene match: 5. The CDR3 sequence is CAISESGRDSSYEQYF. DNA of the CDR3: TGTGCCATCAGTGAGTCCGGACGGGACAGCTCCTACGAGCAGTACTTC.

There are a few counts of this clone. The CDR3, as DNA: TGTGCCAGCAGTGAAAGTCTAGGGACAGGGTCCTATGGCTACACCTTC. Protein product: CASSESLGTGSYGYTF. The chain is built from TRBV2 and TRBJ1-2; TRBD1 agrees at 9 bases. The CDR3 runs 16 residues. Germline V gene sequence: CDR1 SNHLY, CDR2 FYNNEI. Trimming removed 2 bases from V and 4 bases from J; junction bases left unmatched: 8.

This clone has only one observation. The CDR3 nucleotides are TGTGCCAGCAGCTTAGCGCCCCGGGAAGGAAACACCATATATTTT. This codes for CASSLAPREGNTIYF. The chain links TRBV7-8 to TRBJ1-3, with D unclear. The CDR3 consists of 15 residues. Germline loops: CDR1 SGHVS, CDR2 FQNEAQ. V lost 0 bases and J 4 bases, leaving 10 bases between the germline ends.

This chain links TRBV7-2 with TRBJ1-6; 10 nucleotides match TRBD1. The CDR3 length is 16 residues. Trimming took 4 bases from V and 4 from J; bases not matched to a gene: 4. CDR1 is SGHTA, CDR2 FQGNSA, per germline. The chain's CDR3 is CASSSGTGVYNSPLHF. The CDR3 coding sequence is TGTGCCAGCAGCTCAGGGACAGGGGTTTATAATTCACCCCTCCACTTT.

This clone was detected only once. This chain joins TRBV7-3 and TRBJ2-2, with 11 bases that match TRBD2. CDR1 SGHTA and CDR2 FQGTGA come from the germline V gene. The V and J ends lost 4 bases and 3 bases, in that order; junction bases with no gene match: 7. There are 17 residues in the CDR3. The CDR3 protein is CASSSLAGGLHTGELFF. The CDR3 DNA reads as TGTGCCAGCAGCTCTCTAGCGGGGGGACTGCACACCGGGGAGCTGTTTTTT.

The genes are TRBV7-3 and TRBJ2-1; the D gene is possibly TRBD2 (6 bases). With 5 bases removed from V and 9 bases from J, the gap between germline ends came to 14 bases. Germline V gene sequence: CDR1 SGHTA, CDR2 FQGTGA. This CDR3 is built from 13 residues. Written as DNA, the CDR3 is TGTGCCAGCAGCGCCGCTTCCGGGGGTGAGCAGTTCTTC. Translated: CASSAASGGEQFF. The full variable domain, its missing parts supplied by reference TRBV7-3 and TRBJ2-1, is GAGVSQTPSNKVTEKGKYVELRCDPISGHTALYWYRQSLGQGPEFLIYFQGTGAADDSGLPNDRFFAVRPEGSVSTLKIQRTERGDSAVYLCASSAASGGEQFFGPGTRLTVL.

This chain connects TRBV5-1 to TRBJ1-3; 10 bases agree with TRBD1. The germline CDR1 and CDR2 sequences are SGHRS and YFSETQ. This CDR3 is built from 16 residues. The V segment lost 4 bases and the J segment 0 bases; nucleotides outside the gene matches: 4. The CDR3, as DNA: TGCGCCAGCAGCCCGGGGACAGGGGTCTCTGGAAACACCATATATTTT. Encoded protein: CASSPGTGVSGNTIYF.

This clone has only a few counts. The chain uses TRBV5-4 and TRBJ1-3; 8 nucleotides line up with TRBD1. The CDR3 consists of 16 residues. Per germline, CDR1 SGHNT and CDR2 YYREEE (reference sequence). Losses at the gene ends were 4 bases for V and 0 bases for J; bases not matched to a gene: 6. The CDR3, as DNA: TGTGCCAGCAGCACGGGACAGGCGAACTCTGGAAACACCATATATTTT. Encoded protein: CASSTGQANSGNTIYF.

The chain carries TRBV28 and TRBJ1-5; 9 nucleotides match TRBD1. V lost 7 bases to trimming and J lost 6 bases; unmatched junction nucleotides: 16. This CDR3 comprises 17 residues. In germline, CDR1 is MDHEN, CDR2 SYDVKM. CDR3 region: CASTTTWDRERGQPQHF. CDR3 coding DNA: TGTGCCAGCACCACGACATGGGACAGGGAGAGGGGTCAGCCCCAGCATTTT. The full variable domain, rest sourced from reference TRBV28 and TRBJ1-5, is DVKVTQSSRYLVKRTGEKVFLECVQDMDHENMFWYRQDPGLGLRLIYFSYDVKMKEKGDIPEGYSVSREKKERFSLILESASTNQTSMYLCASTTTWDRERGQPQHFGDGTRLSIL.

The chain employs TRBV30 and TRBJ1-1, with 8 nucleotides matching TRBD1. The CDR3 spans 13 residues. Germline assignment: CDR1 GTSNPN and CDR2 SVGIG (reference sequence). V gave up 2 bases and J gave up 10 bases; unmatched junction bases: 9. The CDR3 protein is CAWSSSRGTGAFF. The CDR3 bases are TGTGCCTGGAGTTCCTCCCGGGGGACAGGAGCTTTCTTT.

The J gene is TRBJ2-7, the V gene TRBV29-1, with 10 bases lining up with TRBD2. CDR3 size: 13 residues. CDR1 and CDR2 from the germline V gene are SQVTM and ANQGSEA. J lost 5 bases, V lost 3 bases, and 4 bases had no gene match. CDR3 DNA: TGCAGCGTTGACCCTAGCGGGGGCGACGAGCAGTACTTC. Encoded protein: CSVDPSGGDEQYF.

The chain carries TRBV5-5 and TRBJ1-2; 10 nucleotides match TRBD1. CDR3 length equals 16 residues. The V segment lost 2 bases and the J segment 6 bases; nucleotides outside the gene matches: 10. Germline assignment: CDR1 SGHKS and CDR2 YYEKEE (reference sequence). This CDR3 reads CASSFRQGASIDGYTF. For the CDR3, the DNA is TGTGCCAGCAGCTTCCGACAGGGGGCCAGTATAGATGGCTACACCTTC.

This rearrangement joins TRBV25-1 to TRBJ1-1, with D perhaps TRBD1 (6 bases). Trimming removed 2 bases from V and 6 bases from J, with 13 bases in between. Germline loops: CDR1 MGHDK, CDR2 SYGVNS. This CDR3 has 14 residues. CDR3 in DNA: TGTGCCAGCAGTGAAAAAGGGGGTGAGGCTGAAGCTTTCTTT. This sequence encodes CASSEKGGEAEAFF.